Below are 4 T cell receptor beta chains sequenced from a single sample in a study of PD-1 and CTLA-4 blockade in melanoma. Profiled with immunoSEQ multiplex PCR; TCRdb holds only in-frame clones, not every one. The sample has about 30,000 clones; about 85% are singletons. Sequenced material: CD8+ T cells from peripheral blood, taken from a patient given anti-PD-1 treatment. These receptors were collected from a human donor with melanoma.

This clone has just one count. The V and J genes are TRBV6-2 or TRBV6-3 and TRBJ2-3; 7 bases match TRBD2. Germline loops: CDR1 MNHEY, CDR2 SVGEGT. V trimming: 6 bases; J trimming: 2 bases; junction bases outside the gene matches: 8. CDR3 length: 15 amino acids. The CDR3 DNA is TGTGCCAGCAGCCCACTCCGGGGGGACACAGATACGCAGTATTTT. Translated: CASSPLRGDTDTQYF.

The chain combines TRBV15 with TRBJ2-7; 8 bases are shared with TRBD2. Trimming at V came to 1 base and at J to 3 bases, leaving 5 bases not matched to a gene. CDR3 length: 15 residues. The germline CDR1 and CDR2 sequences are LNHNV and YYDKDF (reference sequence). The CDR3 reads CATSRAPGGGYEQYF. The CDR3 coding sequence is TGTGCCACCAGCAGAGCTCCCGGGGGGGGCTACGAGCAGTACTTC. The full variable domain, with the rest looked up from reference TRBV15 and TRBJ2-7, is DAMVIQNPRYQVTQFGKPVTLSCSQTLNHNVMYWYQQKSSQAPKLLFHYYDKDFNNEADTPDNFQSRRPNTSFCFLDIRSPGLGDTAMYLCATSRAPGGGYEQYFGPGTRLTVT.

This chain joins TRBV5-4 and TRBJ2-1; D might be TRBD2 (7 bases). Germline V gives CDR1 SGHNT, CDR2 YYREEE (reference sequence). CDR3 length: 14 amino acids. V lost 2 bases to trimming and J lost 10 bases, with 16 bases between them. CDR3 coding DNA: TGTGCCAGCAGCTTAGGGGGGGGAGGAGGGGAGCAGTTCTTC. Translation gives CASSLGGGGGEQFF.

This rearrangement joins TRBV28 to TRBJ1-5, with TRBD1 identical over 7 bases. Germline V lookup: CDR1 MDHEN, CDR2 SYDVKM. This CDR3 is built from 17 residues. With V trimmed by 6 bases and J by 2 bases, 13 bases remained unmatched. CDR3 nucleotides: TGTGCCAGCAGCCCTTTCGCTCAGGGGGTTGGCAATCAGCCCCAGCATTTT. Its protein product is CASSPFAQGVGNQPQHF.